These 6 T cell receptor beta chains share one sample of origin, sequenced in a study of T-cell reconstitution after alpha-beta-depleted transplantation in children. Preparation of the TCRbeta library used unique molecular identifiers. From the PCR reads, TCRdb called clonotypes with MiXCR, one entry per CDR3 protein. This table holds some 500,000 distinct CDR3 sequences, 18% found once. The sample here was PBMCs from the stem cell graft donor, taken from the stem cell graft. These TCRs come from a human donor who donated a stem cell graft to a child with acute lymphoblastic leukemia.

V is TRBV7-9 and J is TRBJ2-1, with 7 bases lining up with TRBD2. Germline V lookup: CDR1 SEHNR, CDR2 FQNEAQ (reference sequence). J gave up 7 bases and V 4 bases, and 13 bases lay outside the gene matches. The CDR3 sequence is 16 residues long. The CDR3, as DNA: TGTGCCAGCAGCTCCGCCCGGGGCGGGGGATATAATGAGCAGTTCTTC. It translates to CASSSARGGGYNEQFF.

The chain couples TRBV9 to TRBJ2-1; 11 bases line up with TRBD2. V shed 0 bases, J shed 7 bases, and the junction held 6 bases outside the gene matches. The CDR3 runs 16 residues. CDR1 SGDLS and CDR2 YYNGEE come from the germline V gene. The CDR3 here is CASSVALAGGMNEQFF. CDR3 nucleotides: TGTGCCAGCAGCGTAGCTCTAGCGGGAGGTATGAATGAGCAGTTCTTC.

Here the CDR3 reads CASSQVGSGRAYTQYF. CDR3 DNA sequence: TGCGCCAGCAGCCAAGTCGGTAGCGGGAGGGCCTATACGCAGTATTTT. This rearrangement joins TRBV4-1 to TRBJ2-3; 11 nucleotides match TRBD2. CDR1 and CDR2 (germline): MGHRA, YSYEKL. The CDR3 is made up of 16 amino acids. Germline trimming cut 1 base from V and 7 bases from J; bases unmatched to any gene: 7.

This clonotype has more than one count but fewer than ten. V usage is TRBV6-5 and J usage is TRBJ2-1; D tentatively reads TRBD1 or TRBD2 (5 bases each). The CDR3 runs 17 residues. Looked up from germline, CDR1 is MNHEY and CDR2 is SVGAGI. V was shortened by 2 bases and J by 2 bases, with 16 bases between the two germline ends. The CDR3 nucleotides read TGTGCCAGCAGTTACCCTGGGGGTGGGGTGACCTACAATGAGCAGTTCTTC. This translates into CASSYPGGGVTYNEQFF.

V and J are TRBV5-6 and TRBJ1-1; a possible D gene is TRBD1 (6 bases). V was shortened by 0 bases and J by 5 bases, with 17 bases between the two germline ends. CDR1 SGHDT and CDR2 YYEEEE come from the germline V gene. The CDR3 loop spans 16 amino acids. The chain's CDR3 is CASSLASRPGATEAFF. CDR3 in DNA: TGTGCCAGCAGCTTGGCCTCTCGCCCAGGGGCAACTGAAGCTTTCTTT.

In its sample, this clonotype was seen a few times. V and J are TRBV29-1 and TRBJ2-7; maybe TRBD1 (5 bases). The germline gives CDR1 SQVTM, CDR2 ANQGSEA. The V end lost 6 bases, the J end lost 2 bases, and 11 bases lay between the germline ends. The CDR3 has 12 amino acids. The CDR3 protein is CSVSQGTYEQYF. The DNA of the CDR3 is TGCAGCGTCTCTCAGGGTACCTACGAGCAGTACTTC.